This section outlines one T cell receptor (beta chain) sequence together with its context. Its antigen is currently not known. Base-call qualities are not available, and no considerably larger clone is one nucleotide away. This sample was taken from a study of shared clonotypes between healthy human individuals (dated by TCRdb to between 2020 and 2021). General notes on the study: A couple of women and three men aged 18 to 49 years were included in the cohort. Between about 0.8 and 9 billion PBMCs per donor were obtained by leukapheresis. For each donor, CD4 naive and CD4 memory were each given three plates, CD8 naive was given two plates, and CD8 memory was given one plate. The study deeply sequenced blood TCR repertoires of about five healthy adults to estimate repertoire size and the extent of clonotype sharing between individuals. Libraries were prepared and TCR repertoires were sequenced by different laboratories using diverse techniques, in order to increase sequencing depth and limit assay-specific biases. The research as a whole found: Higher generation probabilities were observed for clonotypes shared by all four sorted-subset donors than for non-shared clonotypes. Naive subsets generally had larger estimated clonotype richness than memory subsets. Sharing across a handful of donors was observed for approximately 5% of naive CD4, under 4% of naive CD8, over 2% of memory CD4, and less than 0.45% of memory CD8 clonotypes. Because the study included a small number of donors, the genetic and exposure-history diversity represented was limited. Based on pairwise subsampling, the degree of clonotype sharing among donors was expected to be affected by sequencing depth. Only blood was sampled, and tissue TCR repertoires likely differ from those in blood. Even with the large sequencing depth, rarefaction of the sorted-subset datasets indicated that sequencing was incomplete.

Using the deep immunoSEQ assay, multiplex PCR amplified TCR CDR3 regions from genomic DNA. Genomic DNA extracted from each cell subset was distributed evenly over all wells of several immunoSEQ 96-well plates, and each plate served as one replicate. For sorted subsets, each replicate PCR was loaded with 200 ng genomic DNA, equivalent to roughly 30,000 T cell genomes. Purified libraries were quantified with a Qubit 3.0 fluorometer, sized on a Bioanalyzer 2100, and re-quantified with the KAPA Library Quantification kit. A separate single-read 150-cycle Illumina NextSeq 550 flow cell was used to sequence each immunoSEQ 96-well plate. In the original analysis: Because the immunoSEQ output held only junctional sequences and lacked quality scores, the filtering could not match the filtering applied to full-length reads. Sequences were annotated with PyIR, a Python wrapper for IgBLAST v1.9, and V/J genes and CDR3 were assigned using IMGT germline references. Any read was removed if the V/J assignment was weak (E-value above 1e-6), the CDR3 was missing, or the read contained stop codons, out-of-frame junctions, or ambiguous translated residues. V3J clonotypes were defined as sequences sharing the same inferred V gene, J gene, and CDR3 amino acid sequence. The percentage overlap between two repertoires was calculated by dividing the number of shared unique clonotypes by the size of the smaller repertoire. Three approaches were used to assess repertoire richness: RTK rarefaction, the Chao1 estimator, and Recon v2.1 estimates of unobserved clonotypes. For all TCRbeta clonotypes obtained by the gDNA method from several donors, generation probabilities were computed with OLGA. The table was pulled from immuneACCESS by TCRdb, which kept in-frame rearrangements only. Such tables lose some clones; where checked, under half of the loss comes from unresolved V genes, and the rest has no known cause. V and J calls and clone size follow that table, whereas D and trimming were derived from the DNA. Recorded for this sample are approximately 640,000 clones; 80% to 95% of them occurred a single time. The ten top clones hold 30% to 40% of the sample.

Healthy HIV-negative adults with no recently reported acute infections or vaccinations were included as donors. Every donor was a Caucasian adult residing in Nashville, Tennessee, USA. CD8 memory samples were composed of magnetically selected CD45RO+ cells combined with CCR7-negative CD45RA+ effector memory (TemRA) cells. Blood was collected by leukapheresis, and PBMCs were isolated by Ficoll-Histopaque density gradient centrifugation and then cryopreserved in liquid nitrogen vapor phase. Purity and quantity of every magnetically sorted T cell population were checked by analytical flow cytometry. Genomic DNA was isolated from every sorted fraction and measured by UV absorbance on a Nanodrop 2000c. What was sequenced was memory CD8+ T cells from PBMCs. The cell subset or site tag for this specimen amounts to: CD45RO+ cells pooled with CCR7-negative TemRA cells. The receptor was isolated from a man younger than 35 in good health. Some clones in this sample may be carry-over from other donors' samples.

The CDR3 reads CASSQGGLVEQYF. The bases are TGTGCCAGCAGCCAAGGTGGACTAGTCGAGCAGTACTTC. The chain links TRBV7-6 with TRBJ2-7, with TRBD2 matching 7 junction bases. Unmatched junction bases come to 7, with V trimmed by 5 bases and J by 6 bases. The germline V gene supplies CDR1 SGHVS and CDR2 FNYEAQ. There are 13 amino acids in the CDR3, from cysteine to phenylalanine inclusive. The CDR3 DNA has 39 bases and is translated from base 1. Here the CDR3 is joined to the reference TRBV7-6 and TRBJ2-7 genes, and the full variable domain is: GAGVSQSPRYKVTKRGQDVALRCDPISGHVSLYWYRQALGQGPEFLTYFNYEAQQDKSGLPNDRFSAERPEGSISTLTIQRTEQRDSAMYRCASSQGGLVEQYFGPGTRLTVT.